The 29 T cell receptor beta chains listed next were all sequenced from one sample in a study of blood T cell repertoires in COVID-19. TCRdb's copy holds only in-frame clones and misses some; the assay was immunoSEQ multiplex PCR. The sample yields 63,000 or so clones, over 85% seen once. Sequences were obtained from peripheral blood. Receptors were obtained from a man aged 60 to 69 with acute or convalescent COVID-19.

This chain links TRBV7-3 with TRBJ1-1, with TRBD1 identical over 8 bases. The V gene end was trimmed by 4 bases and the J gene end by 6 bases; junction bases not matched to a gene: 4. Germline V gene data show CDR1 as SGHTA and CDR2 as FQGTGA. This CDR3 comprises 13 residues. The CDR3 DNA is TGTGCCAGCAGCTCCGACAGGGGCGCTGAAGCTTTCTTT. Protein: CASSSDRGAEAFF.

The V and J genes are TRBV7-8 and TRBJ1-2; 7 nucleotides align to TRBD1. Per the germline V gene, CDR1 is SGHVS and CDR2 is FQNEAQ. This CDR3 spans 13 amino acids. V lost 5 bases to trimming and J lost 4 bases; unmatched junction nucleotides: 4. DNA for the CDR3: TGTGCCAGCAGCACACGGACAGGCTATGGCTACACCTTC. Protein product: CASSTRTGYGYTF.

CDR3 in DNA: TGTGCCAGCAGCTTAGTGGGGGGTTCGAATCAGCCCCAGCATTTT. Translation gives CASSLVGGSNQPQHF. The chain has TRBV7-2 and TRBJ1-5, with a weak D call TRBD1 (5 bases). Germline assignment: CDR1 SGHTA and CDR2 FQGNSA. The CDR3 extends over 15 amino acids. Trimming cost V 1 base and J 4 bases, with 11 bases left between them.

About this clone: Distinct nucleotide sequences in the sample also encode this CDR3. The CDR3 spells CASSEAGGASSEQFF. The DNA for the CDR3 is TGTGCCAGCAGTGAAGCGGGGGGGGCCTCTAGTGAGCAGTTCTTC. The chain recombines TRBV2 with TRBJ2-1, with D possibly TRBD2 on 7 matching bases. V gave up 0 bases and J gave up 9 bases, with 15 bases separating them. Germline V gives CDR1 SNHLY, CDR2 FYNNEI. CDR3 length equals 15 residues.

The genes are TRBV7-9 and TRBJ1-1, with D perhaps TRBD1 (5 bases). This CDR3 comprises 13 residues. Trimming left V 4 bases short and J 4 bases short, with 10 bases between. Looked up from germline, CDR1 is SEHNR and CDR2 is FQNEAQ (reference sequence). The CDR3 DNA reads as TGTGCCAGCAGCTCCGGGGGGGGCACTGAAGCTTTCTTT. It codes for CASSSGGGTEAFF.

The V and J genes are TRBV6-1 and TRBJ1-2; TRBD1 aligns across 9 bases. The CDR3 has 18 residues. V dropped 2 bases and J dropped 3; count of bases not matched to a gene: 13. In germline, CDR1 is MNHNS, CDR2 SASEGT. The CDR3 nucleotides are TGTGCCAGCAGTGAATACGGGACAGGGTGGACGGGGGACTATGGCTACACCTTC. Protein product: CASSEYGTGWTGDYGYTF.

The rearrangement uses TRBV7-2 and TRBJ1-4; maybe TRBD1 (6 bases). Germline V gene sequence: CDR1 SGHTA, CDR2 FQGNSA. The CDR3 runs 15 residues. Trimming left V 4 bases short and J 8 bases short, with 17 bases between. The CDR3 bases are TGTGCCAGCAGCTCCTTGGGGGCGAGTGAGGAAAAACTGTTTTTT. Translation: CASSSLGASEEKLFF.

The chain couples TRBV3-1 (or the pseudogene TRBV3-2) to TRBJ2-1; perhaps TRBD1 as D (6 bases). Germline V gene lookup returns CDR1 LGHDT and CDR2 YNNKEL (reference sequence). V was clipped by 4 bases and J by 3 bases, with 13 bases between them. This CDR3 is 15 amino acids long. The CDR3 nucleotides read TGTGCCAGCAGCCCCACCAGACAGGTCTACAATGAGCAGTTCTTC. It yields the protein CASSPTRQVYNEQFF.

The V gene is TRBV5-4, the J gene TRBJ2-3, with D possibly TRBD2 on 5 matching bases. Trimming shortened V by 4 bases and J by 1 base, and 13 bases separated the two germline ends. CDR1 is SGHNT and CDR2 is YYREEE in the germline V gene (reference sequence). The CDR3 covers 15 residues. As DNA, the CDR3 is TGTGCCAGCAGCCTTACTAGTGCCCGCACAGATACGCAGTATTTT. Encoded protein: CASSLTSARTDTQYF.

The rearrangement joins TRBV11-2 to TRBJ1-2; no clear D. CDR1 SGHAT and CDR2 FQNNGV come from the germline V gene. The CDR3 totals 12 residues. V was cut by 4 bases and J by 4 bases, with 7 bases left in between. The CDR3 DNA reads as TGTGCCAGCAGCTCCCTCCGCTATGGCTACACCTTC. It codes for CASSSLRYGYTF.

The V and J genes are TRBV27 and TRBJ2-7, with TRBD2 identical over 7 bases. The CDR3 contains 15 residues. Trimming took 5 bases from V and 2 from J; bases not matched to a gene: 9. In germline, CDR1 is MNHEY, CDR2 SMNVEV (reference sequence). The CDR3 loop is CASSLSGVGAYEQYF. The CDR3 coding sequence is TGTGCCAGCAGTCTCAGCGGGGTAGGGGCCTACGAGCAGTACTTC.

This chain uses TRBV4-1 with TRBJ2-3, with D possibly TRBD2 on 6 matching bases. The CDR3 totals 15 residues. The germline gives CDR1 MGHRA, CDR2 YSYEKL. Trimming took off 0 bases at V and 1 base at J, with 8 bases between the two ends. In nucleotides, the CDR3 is TGCGCCAGCAGCCAAGAATTAGCGGGCACAGATACGCAGTATTTT. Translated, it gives CASSQELAGTDTQYF.

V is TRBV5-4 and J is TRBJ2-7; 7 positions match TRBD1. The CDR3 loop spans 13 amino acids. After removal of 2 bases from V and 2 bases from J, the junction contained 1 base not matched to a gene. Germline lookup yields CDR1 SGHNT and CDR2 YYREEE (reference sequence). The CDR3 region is CASSFGQAYEQYF. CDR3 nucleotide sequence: TGTGCCAGCAGCTTCGGACAGGCCTACGAGCAGTACTTC.

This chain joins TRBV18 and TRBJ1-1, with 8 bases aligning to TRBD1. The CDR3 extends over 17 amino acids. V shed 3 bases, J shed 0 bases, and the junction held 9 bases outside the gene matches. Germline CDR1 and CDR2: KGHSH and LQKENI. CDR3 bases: TGTGCCAGCTCACCCCCGCCTCCGGGACAGGTGAACACTGAAGCTTTCTTT. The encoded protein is CASSPPPPGQVNTEAFF.

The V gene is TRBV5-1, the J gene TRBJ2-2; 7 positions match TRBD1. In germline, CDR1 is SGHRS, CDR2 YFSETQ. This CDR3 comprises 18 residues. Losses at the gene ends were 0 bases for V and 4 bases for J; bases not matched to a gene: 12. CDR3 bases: TGCGCCAGCAGCTTGGAACTGCAGCGACAGGGTGCCACCGGGGAGCTGTTTTTT. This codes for CASSLELQRQGATGELFF.

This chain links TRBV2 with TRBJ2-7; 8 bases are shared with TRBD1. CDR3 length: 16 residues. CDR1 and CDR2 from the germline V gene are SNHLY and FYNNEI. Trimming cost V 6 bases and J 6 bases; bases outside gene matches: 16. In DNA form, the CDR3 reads TGTGCCAGCAGATTAGGACAGGGATTAATACCGGGCGAGCAGTACTTC. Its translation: CASRLGQGLIPGEQYF.

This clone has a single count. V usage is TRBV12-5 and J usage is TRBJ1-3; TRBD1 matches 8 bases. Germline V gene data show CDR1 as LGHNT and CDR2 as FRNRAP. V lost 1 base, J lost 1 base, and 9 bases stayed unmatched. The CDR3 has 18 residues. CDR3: CASGLGTGSPRSGNTIYF. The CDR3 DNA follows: TGTGCTAGTGGTTTGGGGACAGGGTCCCCGCGGTCTGGAAACACCATATATTTT.

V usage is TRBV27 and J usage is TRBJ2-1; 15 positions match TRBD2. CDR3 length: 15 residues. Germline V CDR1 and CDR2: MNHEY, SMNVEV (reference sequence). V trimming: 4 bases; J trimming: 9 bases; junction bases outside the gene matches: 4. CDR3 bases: TGTGCCAGCAGTTGGACTAGCGGGGGGGCTGGTGAGCAGTTCTTC. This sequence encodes CASSWTSGGAGEQFF.

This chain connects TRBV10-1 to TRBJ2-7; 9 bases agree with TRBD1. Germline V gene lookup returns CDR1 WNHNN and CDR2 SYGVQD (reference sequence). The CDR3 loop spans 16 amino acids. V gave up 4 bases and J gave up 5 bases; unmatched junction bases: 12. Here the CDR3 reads CASSGPGQGRHHEQYF. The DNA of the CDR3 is TGCGCCAGCAGTGGACCGGGACAGGGCAGGCATCACGAGCAGTACTTC.

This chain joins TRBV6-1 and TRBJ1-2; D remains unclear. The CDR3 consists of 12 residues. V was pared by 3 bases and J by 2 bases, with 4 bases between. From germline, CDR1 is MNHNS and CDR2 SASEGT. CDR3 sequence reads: CASSETNYGYTF. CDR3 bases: TGTGCCAGCAGTGAGACAAACTATGGCTACACCTTC.

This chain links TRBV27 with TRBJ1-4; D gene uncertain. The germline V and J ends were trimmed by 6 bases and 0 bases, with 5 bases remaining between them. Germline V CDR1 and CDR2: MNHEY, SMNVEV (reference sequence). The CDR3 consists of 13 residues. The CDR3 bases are TGTGCCAGCAGACATACAACTAATGAAAAACTGTTTTTT. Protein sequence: CASRHTTNEKLFF.

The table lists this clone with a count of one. The CDR3 DNA sequence: TGCAGCGTTTTTCGACAGGGCGGGTACAATGAGCAGTTCTTC. It specifies CSVFRQGGYNEQFF. V gene TRBV29-1 combines with J gene TRBJ2-1; 7 bases fit TRBD1. CDR1 SQVTM and CDR2 ANQGSEA come from the germline V gene. The CDR3 has 14 residues. The V and J ends lost 5 bases and 4 bases, in that order; junction bases with no gene match: 8.

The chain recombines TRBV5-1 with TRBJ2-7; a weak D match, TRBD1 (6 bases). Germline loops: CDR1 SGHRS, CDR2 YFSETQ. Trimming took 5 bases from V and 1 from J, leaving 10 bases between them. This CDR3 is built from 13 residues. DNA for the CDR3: TGCGCCAGCAGTCGTGACAGGTCCTACGAGCAGTACTTC. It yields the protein CASSRDRSYEQYF.

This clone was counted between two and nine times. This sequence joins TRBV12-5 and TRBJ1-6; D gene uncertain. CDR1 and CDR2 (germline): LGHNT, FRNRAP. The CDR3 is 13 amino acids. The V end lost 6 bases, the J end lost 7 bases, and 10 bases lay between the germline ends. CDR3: CASGVGSNSPLHF. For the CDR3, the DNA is TGTGCTAGTGGGGTGGGCAGCAATTCACCCCTCCACTTT.

In nucleotides, the CDR3 is TGTGCCAGCAGCCTAGGGACAGGGGTTTGGGAGACCCAGTACTTC. As protein: CASSLGTGVWETQYF. V and J are TRBV5-8 and TRBJ2-5, with 10 bases that match TRBD1. With V trimmed by 4 bases and J by 5 bases, 8 bases remained unmatched. This CDR3 spans 15 amino acids. The germline V gene encodes CDR1 SGHTS and CDR2 YDEGEE.

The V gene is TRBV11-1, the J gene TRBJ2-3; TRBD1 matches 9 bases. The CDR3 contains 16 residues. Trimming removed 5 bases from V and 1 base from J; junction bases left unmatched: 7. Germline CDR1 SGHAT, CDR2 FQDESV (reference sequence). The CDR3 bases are TGTGCCAGCAGCCCCGGACAGGGGTGGGGCACAGATACGCAGTATTTT. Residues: CASSPGQGWGTDTQYF.

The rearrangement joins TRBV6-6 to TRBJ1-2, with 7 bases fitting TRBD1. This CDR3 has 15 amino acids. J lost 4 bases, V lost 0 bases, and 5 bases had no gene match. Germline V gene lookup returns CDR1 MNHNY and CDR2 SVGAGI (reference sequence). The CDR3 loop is CASSYSDRLAYGYTF. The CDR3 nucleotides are TGTGCCAGCAGTTACTCGGACAGGCTGGCCTATGGCTACACCTTC.

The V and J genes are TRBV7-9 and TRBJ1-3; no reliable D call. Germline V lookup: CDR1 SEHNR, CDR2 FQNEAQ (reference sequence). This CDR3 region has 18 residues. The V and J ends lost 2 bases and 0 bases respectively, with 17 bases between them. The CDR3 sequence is CASSLSVYGENSGNTIYF. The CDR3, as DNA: TGTGCCAGCAGCTTATCAGTTTACGGGGAAAACTCTGGAAACACCATATATTTT.

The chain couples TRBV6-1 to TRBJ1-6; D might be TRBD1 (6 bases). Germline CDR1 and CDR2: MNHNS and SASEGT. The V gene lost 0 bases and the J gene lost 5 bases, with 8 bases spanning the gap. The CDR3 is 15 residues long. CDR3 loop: CASSEAGADNSPLHF. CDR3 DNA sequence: TGTGCCAGCAGTGAAGCGGGGGCCGATAATTCACCCCTCCACTTT.